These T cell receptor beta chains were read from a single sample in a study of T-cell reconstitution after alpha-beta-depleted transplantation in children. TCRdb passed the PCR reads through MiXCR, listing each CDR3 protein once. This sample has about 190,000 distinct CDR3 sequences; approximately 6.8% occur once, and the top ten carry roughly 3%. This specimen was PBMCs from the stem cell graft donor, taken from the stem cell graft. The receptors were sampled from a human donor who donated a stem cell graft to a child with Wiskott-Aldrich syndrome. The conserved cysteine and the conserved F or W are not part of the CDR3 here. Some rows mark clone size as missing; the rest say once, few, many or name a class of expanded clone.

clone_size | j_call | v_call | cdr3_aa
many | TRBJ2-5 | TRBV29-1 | SVRQGAETQY
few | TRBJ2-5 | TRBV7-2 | ASSKSGNSPDWH
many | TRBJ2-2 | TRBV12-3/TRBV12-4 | ASGRELF
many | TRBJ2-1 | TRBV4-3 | ASSRRARTVYNEQF
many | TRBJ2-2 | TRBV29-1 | SVGGTGELF
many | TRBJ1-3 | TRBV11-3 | ASSFSSGAGNTIY
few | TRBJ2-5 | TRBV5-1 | ASSLGTVLQETQY
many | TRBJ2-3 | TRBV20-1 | SAKPSTDTQY
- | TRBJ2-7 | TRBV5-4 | ASSETSGRYYEQY
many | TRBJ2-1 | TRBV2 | ASSDSRLAAYNEQF
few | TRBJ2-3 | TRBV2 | ASSRLAGGADTQY
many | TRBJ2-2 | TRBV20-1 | SAKQVPSTGELF
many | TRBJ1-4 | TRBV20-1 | SARDLRGGTEKLF
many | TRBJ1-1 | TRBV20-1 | SASDRVGTEAF
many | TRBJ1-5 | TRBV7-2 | ASSLLGQGSHQPQH
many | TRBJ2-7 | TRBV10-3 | AIKREGHNEQY
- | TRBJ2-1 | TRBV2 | ASSGTSSLGSYNEQF
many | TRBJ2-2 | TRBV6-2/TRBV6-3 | ASSRLAENTGELF
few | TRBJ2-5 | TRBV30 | AWSLGTQETQY
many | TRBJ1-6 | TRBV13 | ASKEGLGSPLH
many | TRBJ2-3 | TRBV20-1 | SAVTASTDTQY
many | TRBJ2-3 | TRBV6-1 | ASSGQGRTDTQY
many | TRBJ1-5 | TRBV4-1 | ASSQDLEGAYQPQH
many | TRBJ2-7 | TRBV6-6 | ASWTGIGEQY
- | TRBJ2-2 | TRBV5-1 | ASSSTWGATGELF
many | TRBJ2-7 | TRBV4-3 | ASSQGYSGSSYEQY
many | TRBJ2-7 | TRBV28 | ASTETGEQY
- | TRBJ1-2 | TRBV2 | ASSSNHRGYT
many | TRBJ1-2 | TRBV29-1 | SVHLQGSSYGYT
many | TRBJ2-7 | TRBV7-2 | ASSLAPGSYEQY
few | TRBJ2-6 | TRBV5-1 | ASSLGNVGMSGANVLT
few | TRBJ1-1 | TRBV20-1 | SAAQPTEAF
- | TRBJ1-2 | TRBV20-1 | SARDQSGATNYGYT
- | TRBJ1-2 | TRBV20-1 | SARKGGHINYGYT
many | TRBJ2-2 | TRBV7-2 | ASSRTSVGLASGELF
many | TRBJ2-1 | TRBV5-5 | ASSSLLEEQF
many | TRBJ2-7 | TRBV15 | ATSRPGTSLYEQY
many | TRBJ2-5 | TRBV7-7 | ASSLAGRQETQY
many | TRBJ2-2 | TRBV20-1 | SARRPSGRAGELF
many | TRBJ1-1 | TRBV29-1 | SAGGREGWTEAF
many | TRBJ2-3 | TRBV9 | ASSVEAGSLFTDTQY
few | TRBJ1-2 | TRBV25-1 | ASSDRQGLNGYT
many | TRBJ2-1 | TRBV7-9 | ASWLAGDPSYNEQF
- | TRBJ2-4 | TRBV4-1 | ASSPGTLLAKNIQY
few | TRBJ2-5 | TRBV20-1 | SARAYEGGFRETQY
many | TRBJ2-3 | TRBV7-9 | ASSHSRTYTDTQY
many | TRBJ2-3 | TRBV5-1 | ASSLATAADTQY
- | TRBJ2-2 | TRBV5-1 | ASSITVGTGELF
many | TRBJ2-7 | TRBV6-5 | ASSYRGLAYEQY
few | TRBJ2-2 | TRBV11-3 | ASSLHRVGGELF
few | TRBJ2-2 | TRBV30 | AYTYRVTGELF
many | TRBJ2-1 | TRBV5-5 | ASTLVKLAGGGYNEQF
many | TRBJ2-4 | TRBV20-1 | SAKGLSGRVAKNIQY
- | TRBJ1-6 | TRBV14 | ASSQDPGGWNSPLH
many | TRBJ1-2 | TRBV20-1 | SAEPGTMTGGYT